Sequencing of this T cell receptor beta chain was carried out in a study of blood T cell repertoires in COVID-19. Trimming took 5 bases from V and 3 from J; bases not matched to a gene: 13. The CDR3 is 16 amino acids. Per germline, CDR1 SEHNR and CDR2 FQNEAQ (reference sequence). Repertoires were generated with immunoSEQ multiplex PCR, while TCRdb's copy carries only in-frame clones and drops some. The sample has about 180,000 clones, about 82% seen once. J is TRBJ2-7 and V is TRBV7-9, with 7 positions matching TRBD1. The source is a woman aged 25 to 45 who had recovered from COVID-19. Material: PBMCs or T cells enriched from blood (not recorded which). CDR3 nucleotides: TGTGCCAGCAGCATCGGCCCGGGACAGAAGAACTACGAGCAGTACTTC. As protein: CASSIGPGQKNYEQYF.